This TCR beta chain derives from a study of cytomegalovirus exposure and HLA in healthy donors. Study-wide findings and caveats: It was taken for granted in presence/absence analyses that sequencing depth across donors was roughly uniform. Researchers had no immune exposure information except CMV serostatus available. As a later analysis revealed, the rate of TCR association differed by HLA locus, with DRB1 most and HLA-C fewest. There were 160 or so TCR beta chains listed as cytomegalovirus-associated.

The CDR3 spans 12 residues. CDR1 and CDR2 from the germline V gene are MNHEY and SVGAGI. Trimming pared 0 bases from V and 9 bases from J, leaving 6 bases between. The primer mix had 60 Vbeta and 13 Jbeta primers. Some clones are missing from TCRdb's copy, which holds only in-frame ones; the method was immunoSEQ multiplex PCR. The sample shows 250,000 to 300,000 clones, 92% of them seen only once. About this clone: Its antigen remains unknown.

The sequenced material came from PBMCs. The sequence was collected from a girl aged 2-15 years in good health and CMV-seronegative. The chain combines TRBV6-5 with TRBJ2-1; tentatively, D is TRBD2 (6 bases). CDR3 nucleotide sequence: TGTGCCAGCAGTTACTCGGGGGGTGAGCAGTTCTTC. Translating gives CASSYSGGEQFF.